The rows below give T cell receptor beta chains drawn from one sample of a study of post-analysis software for immune sequencing data. A single record per CDR3 protein comes from TCRdb applying MiXCR to the PCR reads. Of about 820,000 distinct CDR3 sequences in the sample, approximately 53% were seen once. Input material: blood. The receptor source for this set is a girl between 10 and 17 years old with multiple sclerosis. CDR3s include the opening cysteine and the closing phenylalanine or tryptophan. Each record gives: D gene, J gene, clone size, V gene, CDR3 protein, CDR3 DNA. The D gene is left open where the match is weak. A row's size may be missing; if present it is once, few, many or a size class.

D gene: TRBD1
J gene: TRBJ2-1
clone size: .
V gene: TRBV14
CDR3 protein: CASSPRQGGRSYNEQFF
CDR3 DNA: TGTGCCAGCAGCCCCCGACAAGGGGGCCGCTCCTACAATGAGCAGTTCTTC

D gene: .
J gene: TRBJ2-7
clone size: once
V gene: TRBV20-1
CDR3 protein: CSASRDGYEQYF
CDR3 DNA: TGCAGTGCTAGCCGGGACGGATACGAGCAGTACTTC

D gene: TRBD1
J gene: TRBJ1-5
clone size: .
V gene: TRBV12-3/TRBV12-4
CDR3 protein: CASSSGTGDIRQPQHF
CDR3 DNA: TGTGCCAGCAGTTCCGGGACAGGGGATATTCGTCAGCCCCAGCATTTT

D gene: TRBD1
J gene: TRBJ2-7
clone size: .
V gene: TRBV6-1
CDR3 protein: CASSEFGTGGIYEQYF
CDR3 DNA: TGTGCCAGCAGTGAATTCGGGACAGGGGGCATTTACGAGCAGTACTTC

D gene: TRBD2
J gene: TRBJ2-7
clone size: .
V gene: TRBV29-1
CDR3 protein: CSVVAGVNEQYF
CDR3 DNA: TGCAGCGTTGTTGCGGGAGTAAATGAGCAGTACTTC

D gene: TRBD2
J gene: TRBJ2-3
clone size: .
V gene: TRBV20-1
CDR3 protein: CSARDPDGRGTQYF
CDR3 DNA: TGCAGTGCTAGAGACCCCGACGGGAGGGGGACGCAGTATTTT

D gene: TRBD2
J gene: TRBJ2-1
clone size: .
V gene: TRBV20-1
CDR3 protein: CSARGELAGGDNEQFF
CDR3 DNA: TGCAGTGCTAGAGGCGAACTAGCGGGGGGTGACAATGAGCAGTTCTTC

D gene: TRBD2
J gene: TRBJ2-1
clone size: .
V gene: TRBV5-1
CDR3 protein: CASSLDGTSGGEGEQFF
CDR3 DNA: TGCGCCAGCAGCTTGGATGGGACTAGCGGGGGGGAGGGTGAGCAGTTCTTC

D gene: TRBD2
J gene: TRBJ2-7
clone size: .
V gene: TRBV20-1
CDR3 protein: CSARAPAGGYEQYF
CDR3 DNA: TGCAGTGCTAGGGCCCCAGCGGGAGGTTACGAGCAGTACTTC

D gene: .
J gene: TRBJ2-2
clone size: .
V gene: TRBV10-3
CDR3 protein: CATYSGELFF
CDR3 DNA: TGTGCCACCTACTCCGGGGAGCTGTTTTTT

D gene: TRBD2
J gene: TRBJ2-1
clone size: few
V gene: TRBV29-1
CDR3 protein: CSSGLAYNEQFF
CDR3 DNA: TGCAGCTCCGGACTAGCCTACAATGAGCAGTTCTTC

D gene: .
J gene: TRBJ1-2
clone size: few
V gene: TRBV29-1
CDR3 protein: CSVDRGGYGYTF
CDR3 DNA: TGCAGCGTGGATAGGGGAGGCTATGGCTACACCTTC

D gene: .
J gene: TRBJ2-7
clone size: .
V gene: TRBV4-1
CDR3 protein: CASSLQDAYEQYF
CDR3 DNA: TGCGCCAGCAGCCTCCAAGACGCCTACGAGCAGTACTTC

D gene: .
J gene: TRBJ2-7
clone size: .
V gene: TRBV29-1
CDR3 protein: CSVAVLTYEQYF
CDR3 DNA: TGCAGCGTGGCGGTCCTTACCTACGAGCAGTACTTC

D gene: .
J gene: TRBJ1-2
clone size: .
V gene: TRBV29-1
CDR3 protein: CSVEPRGARIYGYTF
CDR3 DNA: TGCAGCGTTGAGCCCCGGGGGGCGCGGATCTATGGCTACACCTTC

D gene: .
J gene: TRBJ1-1
clone size: few
V gene: TRBV29-1
CDR3 protein: CSVAGTDMNTEAFF
CDR3 DNA: TGCAGCGTTGCGGGAACAGACATGAACACTGAAGCTTTCTTT

D gene: .
J gene: TRBJ2-1
clone size: .
V gene: TRBV6-5
CDR3 protein: CASSALRSSYNEQFF
CDR3 DNA: TGTGCCAGCAGTGCCTTGAGGAGCTCCTACAATGAGCAGTTCTTC

D gene: .
J gene: TRBJ2-1
clone size: few
V gene: TRBV7-9
CDR3 protein: CASSQDTLGAEQFF
CDR3 DNA: TGTGCCAGCAGCCAGGACACGTTAGGGGCTGAGCAGTTCTTC

D gene: .
J gene: TRBJ1-1
clone size: .
V gene: TRBV6-5
CDR3 protein: CASSYSEVANTEAFF
CDR3 DNA: TGTGCCAGCAGTTACTCTGAAGTTGCGAACACTGAAGCTTTCTTT

D gene: .
J gene: TRBJ2-4
clone size: .
V gene: TRBV15
CDR3 protein: CATSRDDRARKNIQYF
CDR3 DNA: TGCGCCACCAGCAGAGATGATCGAGCCCGCAAAAACATTCAGTACTTC

D gene: TRBD2
J gene: TRBJ2-3
clone size: few
V gene: TRBV29-1
CDR3 protein: CSATSGATTDTQYF
CDR3 DNA: TGCAGCGCGACTAGCGGGGCAACCACAGATACGCAGTATTTT